This TCR beta chain is drawn from a study of Ad26.COV2.S vaccination and SARS-CoV-2 variants (dated by TCRdb to about 2021). General notes on the study: Donors in the vaccine arm were drawn from COV1001, a multicentre, randomized, double-blind, placebo-controlled phase I-IIa trial testing Ad26.COV2.S in healthy adults. Ad26.COV2.S was given intramuscularly at 5x10^10 or 1x10^11 viral particles, as a single shot or as two shots 56 days apart. A total of 32 samples were included in the TCR-sequenced set, comprising some 20 Ad26.COV2.S vaccine recipients, 5 placebo recipients and 8 SARS-CoV-2 convalescent individuals. Investigators remained blinded to trial group allocation during experiments and outcome assessment. Sequencing of the TCRbeta repertoire served to evaluate the specificity and breadth of SARS-CoV-2-reactive T cell receptors following Ad26.COV2.S vaccination. Trial participants were randomized into five groups of five, in which low-dose or high-dose Ad26.COV2.S was given once or twice, or placebo was given on both occasions.

Interpreted using the paper, the treatment or condition label stands for: around 19 received Ad26.COV2.S at low or high dose, single or two shots; 5 received placebo; per-sample allocation not given. Repertoires of vaccine and placebo recipients were sequenced from samples taken on day 63 after the first injection. In Cohort 1b, around 23 adults aged 18-55 years were enrolled at a single site in Boston, USA, between 29 July and 7 August 2020. As a vaccine, Ad26.COV2.S was a replication-incompetent adenovirus type 26 vector that expressed a prefusion-stabilized SARS-CoV-2 spike protein derived from the original Wuhan strain. The immunoSEQ Assay was the method used to sequence TCRbeta CDR3 regions. After extraction, genomic DNA underwent amplification by bias-controlled multiplex PCR, followed by high-throughput sequencing. Turning to the authors' computational methods: Collapsing and filtering of sequences were performed to quantify the absolute abundance of each unique TCRbeta CDR3 region. T cell fraction was estimated by normalizing TCRbeta template counts to usable DNA, with usable DNA measured through amplification of reference genes found in all nucleated cells. Repertoire TCRs were annotated as SARS-CoV-2-specific when V gene, CDR3 amino acid sequence and J gene were exactly matched to a known reactive TCR set. MIRA supplied the reference SARS-CoV-2 TCR set, which was filtered for enrichment in COVID-19-positive ImmuneCODE repertoires so that public or cross-reactive TCRs were removed. Drawing on the MIRA antigens, annotated TCRs were analysed further at the level of specific ORF or position within ORF. Depth was the summed frequency of annotated unique rearrangements, while breadth was defined as annotated unique rearrangements over total unique productive rearrangements. TCR breadth was compared between groups using two-sided Wilcoxon rank-sum tests. Sourced from immuneACCESS, this table was stored by TCRdb with only in-frame sequences that have V and J called. A share of the clones is absent; for the studies checked, an unresolved V gene accounts for under half, and the remainder has no known explanation. V, J and clone size are taken as reported in that table, and D and trimming were inferred from the DNA itself. Within this sample are roughly 420,000 clones, with about 91% of them counted one time only. Just over 2.5% of the sample lies in the top ten.

On this clone itself: There is no known antigen for this receptor. No much larger clone exists at a distance of one base, and base qualities are not known.

Overall study outcomes, separate from this receptor: After vaccination, substantial breadth of spike-specific CD8+ and CD4+ T cell responses was reported. It was noted by the authors that total T cell responses may have been underestimated by the TCR breadth and depth analyses. The study lacked the statistical power to compare responses across vaccine doses or regimens. Non-spike TCR breadth was comparable between vaccine and placebo recipients, consistent with the vaccine containing only spike. Higher spike-specific TCR breadth was observed in Ad26.COV2.S recipients than in placebo recipients (P = 0.0014).

V is reduced by 4 bases and J by 3 bases, leaving a spacing of 10 bases between them. As encoded in the germline V gene, CDR1 is SNHLY while CDR2 is FYNNEI. From the cysteine through the phenylalanine, the CDR3 covers 14 amino acids. CDR3 DNA only is kept here, 42 bases in frame from base 1. The chain is encoded by TRBV2 joined to TRBJ1-5; the D region possibly corresponds to TRBD1 (6 bases align). Material: peripheral blood, obtained in a trial of Ad26.COV2.S vaccine versus placebo. The TCR was taken from a person aged 18-65 years who received the Ad26.COV2.S COVID-19 vaccine or a placebo. CDR3 reads: CASSVYRDNQPQHF. In nucleotide form, the sequence is TGTGCCAGCAGTGTGTACAGGGACAATCAGCCCCAGCATTTT.